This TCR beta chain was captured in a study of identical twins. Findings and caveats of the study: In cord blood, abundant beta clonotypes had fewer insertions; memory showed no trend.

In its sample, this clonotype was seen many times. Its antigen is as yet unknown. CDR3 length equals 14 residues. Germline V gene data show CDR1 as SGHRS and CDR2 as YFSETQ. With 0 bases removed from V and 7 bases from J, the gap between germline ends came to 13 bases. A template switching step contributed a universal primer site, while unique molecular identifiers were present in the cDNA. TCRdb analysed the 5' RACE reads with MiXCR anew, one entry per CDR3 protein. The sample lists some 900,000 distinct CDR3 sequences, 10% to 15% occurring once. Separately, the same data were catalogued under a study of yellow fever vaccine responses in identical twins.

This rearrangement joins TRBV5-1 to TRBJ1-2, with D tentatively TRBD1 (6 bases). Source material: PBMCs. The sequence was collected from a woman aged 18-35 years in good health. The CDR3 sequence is CASSLEAGARGYTF. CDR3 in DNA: TGCGCCAGCAGCTTGGAGGCAGGGGCCCGTGGCTACACCTTC.